The 17 T cell receptor beta chains below come from one sample, sequenced in a study of cytomegalovirus exposure and HLA in healthy donors. Primers: 60 Vbeta forward and 13 Jbeta reverse. This table comes from immunoSEQ multiplex PCR, and its TCRdb copy is limited to in-frame clones, with some not included. The sample has about 140,000 clones, 80% seen once. Sequencing input: PBMCs. The receptors were gathered from a female donor in good health and CMV-seronegative.

The chain joins TRBV6-4 to TRBJ1-2; D is possibly TRBD1 (6 bases). Trimming stripped 4 bases from V and 9 bases from J, with 18 bases between. The CDR3 spans 14 residues. From germline, CDR1 is MRHNA and CDR2 SNTAGT. The CDR3 bases are TGTGCCAGCAGTGGCCAGACAGGTTCTAGGAGCTACACCTTC. Its protein product is CASSGQTGSRSYTF.

This chain joins TRBV28 and TRBJ1-5, with D perhaps TRBD1 (6 bases). The CDR3 spans 14 residues. Trimming took off 5 bases at V and 5 bases at J, with 13 bases between the two ends. Germline assignment: CDR1 MDHEN and CDR2 SYDVKM. CDR3 in amino acids: CASSPGGRDQPQHF. DNA for the CDR3: TGTGCCAGCAGTCCGGGGGGCAGGGATCAGCCCCAGCATTTT.

V is TRBV6-5 and J is TRBJ2-7, with D possibly matching TRBD2 (5 bases). Germline V CDR1 and CDR2: MNHEY, SVGAGI. The CDR3 runs 15 residues. V lost 6 bases and J lost 6, with 21 bases in between. CDR3 amino acids: CASSSYLAFEGEQYF. CDR3 DNA: TGTGCCAGCAGCTCTTATCTCGCTTTTGAGGGCGAGCAGTACTTC.

The chain carries TRBV2 and TRBJ2-1; TRBD2 aligns across 7 bases. Trimming took 1 base from V and 6 from J; bases not matched to a gene: 6. This CDR3 spans 15 amino acids. Germline CDR1 SNHLY, CDR2 FYNNEI. The CDR3 sequence is CASSEGGLAANEQFF. CDR3 in DNA: TGTGCCAGCAGTGAAGGTGGTCTAGCGGCCAATGAGCAGTTCTTC.

This rearrangement joins TRBV6-1 to TRBJ2-7; 7 bases fit TRBD1. J lost 5 bases, V lost 5 bases, and 3 bases had no gene match. The CDR3 sequence is 12 residues long. CDR1 and CDR2 from the germline V gene are MNHNS and SASEGT. This chain's CDR3 is CASSPTGDEQYF. The DNA of the CDR3 is TGTGCCAGCAGTCCCACAGGGGACGAGCAGTACTTC.

The V and J genes are TRBV5-1 and TRBJ2-7, with 8 bases aligning to TRBD2. The CDR3 spans 16 residues. After removal of 0 bases from V and 5 bases from J, the junction contained 10 bases not matched to a gene. Germline assignment: CDR1 SGHRS and CDR2 YFSETQ. CDR3 DNA sequence: TGCGCCAGCAGCTTGGTTTTCAGCGGGAGAATGGACGAGCAGTACTTC. Amino acid sequence: CASSLVFSGRMDEQYF.

The rearrangement links TRBV28 to TRBJ2-7, with D perhaps TRBD1 (6 bases). Trimming took off 0 bases at V and 0 bases at J, with 9 bases between the two ends. The CDR3 covers 15 residues. The germline gives CDR1 MDHEN, CDR2 SYDVKM. This CDR3 reads CASSLWQGHSYEQYF. The DNA for the CDR3 is TGTGCCAGCAGTTTATGGCAGGGGCACTCCTACGAGCAGTACTTC.

The chain couples TRBV27 to TRBJ1-4; 7 nucleotides match TRBD1. The germline gives CDR1 MNHEY, CDR2 SMNVEV (reference sequence). The CDR3 extends over 15 amino acids. The V gene end was trimmed by 3 bases and the J gene end by 1 base; junction bases not matched to a gene: 2. The chain's CDR3 is CASSLAGGTNEKLFF. CDR3 nucleotide sequence: TGTGCCAGCAGTTTGGCAGGGGGAACTAATGAAAAACTGTTTTTT.

The chain employs TRBV28 and TRBJ2-7; TRBD2 might be the D (6 bases). Germline-derived CDR1 and CDR2 are MDHEN and SYDVKM. V was shortened by 6 bases and J by 7 bases, with 22 bases between the two germline ends. CDR3 length: 15 residues. The CDR3 coding sequence is TGTGCCAGCAGCCCACCCCTGGGGGAGGTTAGGGAGCAGTACTTC. Its protein is CASSPPLGEVREQYF. Full variable domain (missing parts from reference TRBV28 and TRBJ2-7): DVKVTQSSRYLVKRTGEKVFLECVQDMDHENMFWYRQDPGLGLRLIYFSYDVKMKEKGDIPEGYSVSREKKERFSLILESASTNQTSMYLCASSPPLGEVREQYFGPGTRLTVT.

J is TRBJ2-2 and V is TRBV2; D is possibly TRBD2 (5 bases). CDR3 length: 14 residues. CDR1 is SNHLY and CDR2 is FYNNEI in the germline V gene. The V end lost 7 bases, the J end lost 2 bases, and 11 bases lay between the germline ends. The CDR3 region is CASKGAENTGELFF. In DNA, the CDR3 is TGTGCCAGCAAGGGAGCGGAAAACACCGGGGAGCTGTTTTTT.

The sample holds a few counts of this clone. The chain uses TRBV2 and TRBJ1-5, with D tentatively TRBD1 (6 bases). Germline V gene data show CDR1 as SNHLY and CDR2 as FYNNEI. Trimming shortened V by 6 bases and J by 3 bases, and 9 bases separated the two germline ends. The CDR3 consists of 13 residues. CDR3 nucleotides: TGTGCCAGCAGCCGGGACACCAATCAGCCCCAGCATTTT. It is translated as CASSRDTNQPQHF.

This chain connects TRBV5-1 to TRBJ1-2; TRBD1 agrees at 8 bases. The CDR3 length is 13 residues. V lost 4 bases, J lost 3 bases, and 2 bases stayed unmatched. Germline CDR1 is SGHRS and CDR2 is YFSETQ. The CDR3 reads CASSLQGDYGYTF. The DNA for the CDR3 is TGCGCCAGCAGCCTACAGGGGGACTATGGCTACACCTTC.

The chain is built from TRBV6-4 and TRBJ2-3, with TRBD2 identical over 7 bases. J lost 2 bases, V lost 6 bases, and 8 bases had no gene match. CDR1 MRHNA and CDR2 SNTAGT come from the germline V gene. The CDR3 is 15 amino acids. The CDR3 protein is CASSLSGNPTDTQYF. The CDR3 nucleotides are TGTGCCAGCAGCCTGAGCGGGAACCCCACAGATACGCAGTATTTT.

The chain has TRBV28 and TRBJ1-3; D is unclear. The CDR3 is 17 residues long. CDR1 is MDHEN and CDR2 is SYDVKM in the germline V gene. V lost 10 bases and J lost 3, with 25 bases in between. For the CDR3, the DNA is TGTGCCACTGGAACGTTGTCCCCGCTAGAGGATGGAAACACCATATATTTT. It specifies CATGTLSPLEDGNTIYF.

This clone was picked up one time. V gene TRBV7-9 combines with J gene TRBJ2-7, with 7 bases aligning to TRBD2. V was pared by 1 base and J by 0 bases, with 0 bases of the junction left unmatched. This CDR3 is 14 amino acids long. Germline assignment: CDR1 SEHNR and CDR2 FQNEAQ (reference sequence). The CDR3 DNA follows: TGTGCCAGCAGCTTAGGGGACTACTCCTACGAGCAGTACTTC. It codes for CASSLGDYSYEQYF.

This clone was detected only a few times. The chain combines TRBV27 with TRBJ2-7; tentative D call: TRBD2 (6 bases). V lost 7 bases and J 0 bases, leaving 13 bases between the germline ends. The CDR3 consists of 14 residues. CDR1 and CDR2 from the germline V gene are MNHEY and SMNVEV (reference sequence). CDR3 nucleotides: TGTGCCAGCACCGAGCGGGTGAGCTCCTACGAGCAGTACTTC. Its translation is CASTERVSSYEQYF.

As for this clone: One end of the junction varies from germline; a read error may be responsible. The chain recombines TRBV15 with TRBJ2-3; 12 bases are shared with TRBD2. The length of the CDR3 is 16 residues. The germline gives CDR1 LNHNV, CDR2 YYDKDF (reference sequence). CDR3 sequence: CATSGSTSGSIDTQYF. CDR3 DNA sequence: TGTGCCACCAGCGGGTCGACTAGCGGGAGCATAGATACGCAGTATTTT.